These 18 T cell receptor beta chains came from one sample sequenced in a study of T cell responses to AZD1222 COVID-19 vaccine. The protocol was immunoSEQ multiplex PCR, while the TCRdb copy is restricted to in-frame clones and leaves out a portion. The sample shows approximately 150,000 clones, 88% of them seen only once. This material consisted of peripheral blood, taken on day 0 of AZD1222 vaccination. These receptors were obtained from an adult in good health.

The gene calls are TRBV7-2 and TRBJ1-1, with D possibly matching TRBD1 (5 bases). V was pared by 4 bases and J by 5 bases, with 11 bases between. The germline CDR1 and CDR2 sequences are SGHTA and FQGNSA. The CDR3 spans 13 residues. This CDR3 reads CASSSLRGTEAFF. CDR3 DNA: TGTGCCAGCAGCTCCCTACGGGGGACTGAAGCTTTCTTT.

The chain links TRBV5-8 to TRBJ2-7; 7 bases line up with TRBD2. Germline CDR1 and CDR2: SGHTS and YDEGEE. The CDR3 length is 16 residues. V shed 0 bases and J 2 bases; nucleotides not matched to a gene: 8. The CDR3 loop is CASSLAGGSPTYEQYF. The CDR3 DNA reads as TGTGCCAGCAGCTTGGCCGGGGGGAGTCCTACCTACGAGCAGTACTTC. The full variable domain, rest sourced from reference TRBV5-8 and TRBJ2-7, is EAGVTQSPTHLIKTRGQQATLRCSPISGHTSVYWYQQALGLGLQFLLWYDEGEERNRGNFPPRFSGRQFPNYSSELNVNALELEDSALYLCASSLAGGSPTYEQYFGPGTRLTVT.

The chain uses TRBV6-4 and TRBJ1-1, with D possibly being TRBD1 (5 bases). Trimming cost V 5 bases and J 2 bases, with 9 bases left between them. CDR3 length equals 13 residues. In germline, CDR1 is MRHNA, CDR2 SNTAGT. In DNA form, the CDR3 reads TGTGCCAGCAGTCGGACATTTAACACTGAAGCTTTCTTT. This codes for CASSRTFNTEAFF.

This sequence joins TRBV28 and TRBJ2-1; possibly TRBD1 for D (6 bases). The CDR3 consists of 15 residues. Per the germline V gene, CDR1 is MDHEN and CDR2 is SYDVKM. Trimming pared 3 bases from V and 5 bases from J, leaving 14 bases between. The CDR3 bases are TGTGCCAGCAGTTTCCGCAGGGGTCTTCACAATGAGCAGTTCTTC. This sequence encodes CASSFRRGLHNEQFF.

The chain employs TRBV11-3 and TRBJ1-2; D is ambiguous. Trimming pared 4 bases from V and 6 bases from J, leaving 9 bases between. The CDR3 sequence is 12 residues long. Germline-derived CDR1 and CDR2 are SGHNT and YENEEA. The chain's CDR3 is CASSSRRDGYTF. The CDR3 nucleotides are TGTGCCAGCAGCTCACGTCGGGATGGCTACACCTTC.

The chain has TRBV30 and TRBJ2-1; tentatively, D is TRBD2 (6 bases). With 2 bases removed from V and 3 bases from J, the gap between germline ends came to 17 bases. The CDR3 spans 16 residues. Germline V gene sequence: CDR1 GTSNPN, CDR2 SVGIG (reference sequence). The CDR3: CAWSRGKGRLYNEQFF. CDR3 DNA sequence: TGTGCCTGGAGTCGGGGGAAGGGACGCCTCTACAATGAGCAGTTCTTC.

The rearrangement uses TRBV6-2 or TRBV6-3 and TRBJ2-2; TRBD1 is a possible D gene (8 bases). Germline V gene data show CDR1 as MNHEY and CDR2 as SVGEGT. The V gene lost 3 bases and the J gene lost 3 bases, with 20 bases spanning the gap. The CDR3 contains 18 residues. For the CDR3, the DNA is TGTGCCAGCAGTTATTCCTTGATCACAGGGGGGGACACCGGGGAGCTGTTTTTT. As protein: CASSYSLITGGDTGELFF.

V usage is TRBV27 and J usage is TRBJ2-1, with 11 bases lining up with TRBD2. The V gene end was trimmed by 5 bases and the J gene end by 7 bases; junction bases not matched to a gene: 7. This CDR3 contains 15 residues. The germline V gene encodes CDR1 MNHEY and CDR2 SMNVEV (reference sequence). In DNA form, the CDR3 reads TGTGCCAGCAGTCCACACCCTAGCGGGGGGAATGAGCAGTTCTTC. Encoded protein: CASSPHPSGGNEQFF.

This sequence joins TRBV19 and TRBJ1-2; D possibly corresponds to TRBD1 (6 bases). Germline V CDR1 and CDR2: LNHDA, SQIVND (reference sequence). The CDR3 loop spans 14 amino acids. V was clipped by 4 bases and J by 0 bases, with 9 bases between them. The CDR3 spells CASSNRAPNYGYTF. Here the CDR3 DNA reads TGTGCCAGTAGTAACAGGGCCCCTAACTATGGCTACACCTTC.

V is TRBV10-2 and J is TRBJ2-7; a weak D match, TRBD1 (5 bases). Germline V CDR1 and CDR2: WSHSY, SAAADI. The CDR3 extends over 14 amino acids. Trimming shortened V by 6 bases and J by 2 bases, and 14 bases separated the two germline ends. Here the CDR3 reads CASSPLATAYEQYF. DNA of the CDR3: TGCGCCAGCAGCCCATTGGCGACAGCCTACGAGCAGTACTTC.

The chain links TRBV6-5 to TRBJ1-6, with D perhaps TRBD1 (5 bases). Germline V lookup: CDR1 MNHEY, CDR2 SVGAGI. The length of the CDR3 is 14 residues. Trimming took 4 bases from V and 7 from J, leaving 11 bases between them. The CDR3 loop is CASSSGGGNSPLHF. CDR3 nucleotide sequence: TGTGCCAGCAGTTCCGGGGGAGGGAATTCACCCCTCCACTTT.

CDR3 region: CASSYRGGGGTEAFF. CDR3 sequence (DNA): TGTGCCAGCAGTTATCGGGGAGGGGGAGGTACTGAAGCTTTCTTT. V usage is TRBV6-5 and J usage is TRBJ1-1; weak D call: TRBD1 (6 bases). The ends were cut back, 3 bases at V and 5 bases at J, with 16 bases in the middle. Germline CDR1 is MNHEY and CDR2 is SVGAGI. The CDR3 extends over 15 amino acids.

The J gene is TRBJ1-2, the V gene TRBV11-2; the D gene is possibly TRBD1 (5 bases). Deletions cut 1 base from V and 9 bases from J, with 15 bases between. Germline V gene data show CDR1 as SGHAT and CDR2 as FQNNGV. This CDR3 is 14 amino acids long. DNA for the CDR3: TGTGCCAGCAGCTTAGGGGGCGGGGGAATGAGCTACACCTTC. Its protein product is CASSLGGGGMSYTF.

This chain joins TRBV7-8 and TRBJ2-7; D is uncertain. Trimming took off 1 base at V and 0 bases at J, with 10 bases between the two ends. Germline lookup yields CDR1 SGHVS and CDR2 FQNEAQ. The CDR3 runs 15 residues. This chain's CDR3 is CASSLVSESSYEQYF. The CDR3 DNA is TGTGCCAGCAGCTTAGTGTCCGAGAGCTCCTACGAGCAGTACTTC.

This clone showed up just once. V is TRBV4-3 and J is TRBJ1-2, with a tentative D call TRBD1 (6 bases). The length of the CDR3 is 13 residues. CDR1 LGHNA and CDR2 YSLEER come from the germline V gene. V was trimmed by 6 bases and J by 8 bases, leaving 16 bases between them. Here the CDR3 reads CASRSWGALGYTF. The CDR3 region has the DNA TGCGCCAGCAGGTCCTGGGGGGCCCTGGGCTACACCTTC.

This chain's CDR3 is CASSTRSSTDTQYF. In nucleotides, the CDR3 is TGTGCCAGCAGTACGCGGTCTAGCACAGATACGCAGTATTTT. The V and J genes are TRBV2 and TRBJ2-3; no reliable D call. CDR3 size: 14 residues. Germline V gene data show CDR1 as SNHLY and CDR2 as FYNNEI. The germline V and J ends were trimmed by 5 bases and 0 bases, with 9 bases remaining between them.

The chain is built from TRBV6-5 and TRBJ2-3; either TRBD1 or TRBD2 may fit D (6 bases each). Germline V lookup: CDR1 MNHEY, CDR2 SVGAGI. The CDR3 loop spans 14 amino acids. Trimming took off 5 bases at V and 5 bases at J, with 14 bases between the two ends. The CDR3 spells CASSPRRGEDTQYF. CDR3 bases: TGTGCCAGCAGTCCCCGAAGGGGGGAAGATACGCAGTATTTT.

The table lists this clone with a count of one. The chain uses TRBV5-1 and TRBJ2-1, with 14 bases identical to TRBD2. J gave up 4 bases and V 4 bases, and 4 bases lay outside the gene matches. Germline CDR1 SGHRS, CDR2 YFSETQ. This CDR3 is 16 amino acids long. The CDR3 nucleotides read TGCGCCAGCAGCGACGGACTAGCGGGAGGATACAATGAGCAGTTCTTC. This codes for CASSDGLAGGYNEQFF.